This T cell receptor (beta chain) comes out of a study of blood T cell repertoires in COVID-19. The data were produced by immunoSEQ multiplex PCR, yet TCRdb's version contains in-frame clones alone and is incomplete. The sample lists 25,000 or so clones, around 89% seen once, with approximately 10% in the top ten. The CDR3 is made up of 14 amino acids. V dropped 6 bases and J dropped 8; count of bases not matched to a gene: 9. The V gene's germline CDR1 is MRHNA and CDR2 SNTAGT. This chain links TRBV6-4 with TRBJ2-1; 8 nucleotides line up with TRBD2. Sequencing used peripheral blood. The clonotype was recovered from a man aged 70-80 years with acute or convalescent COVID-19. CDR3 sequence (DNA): TGTGCCAGCAGCCCACAAACGGGGGGGGATGAGCAGTTCTTC. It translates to CASSPQTGGDEQFF.